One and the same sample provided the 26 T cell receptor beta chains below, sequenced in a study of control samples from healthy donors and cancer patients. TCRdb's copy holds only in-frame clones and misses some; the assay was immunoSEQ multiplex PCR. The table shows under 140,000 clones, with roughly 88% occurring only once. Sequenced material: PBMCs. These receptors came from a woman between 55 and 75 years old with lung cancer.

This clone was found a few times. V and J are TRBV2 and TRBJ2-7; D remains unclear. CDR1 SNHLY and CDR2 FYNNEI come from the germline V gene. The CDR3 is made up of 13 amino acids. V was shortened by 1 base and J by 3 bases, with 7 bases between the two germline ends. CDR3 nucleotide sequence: TGTGCCAGCAGTGAAGGACACAGCTACGAGCAGTACTTC. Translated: CASSEGHSYEQYF.

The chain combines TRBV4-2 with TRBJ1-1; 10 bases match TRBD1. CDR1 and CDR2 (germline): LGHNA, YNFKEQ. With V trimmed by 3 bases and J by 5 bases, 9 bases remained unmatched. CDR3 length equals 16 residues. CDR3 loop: CASSHRGGTGETEAFF. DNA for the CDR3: TGTGCCAGCAGCCACCGAGGAGGGACAGGGGAGACTGAAGCTTTCTTT.

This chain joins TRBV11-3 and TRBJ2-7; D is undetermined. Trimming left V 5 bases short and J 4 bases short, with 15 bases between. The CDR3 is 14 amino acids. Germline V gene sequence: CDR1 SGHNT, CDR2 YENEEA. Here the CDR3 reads CASSPNKGSYEQYF. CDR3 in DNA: TGTGCCAGCAGCCCAAATAAGGGTTCGTACGAGCAGTACTTC. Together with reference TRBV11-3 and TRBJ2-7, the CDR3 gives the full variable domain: EAGVVQSPRYKIIEKKQPVAFWCNPISGHNTLYWYLQNLGQGPELLIRYENEEAVDDSQLPKDRFSAERLKGVDSTLKIQPAELGDSAVYLCASSPNKGSYEQYFGPGTRLTVT.

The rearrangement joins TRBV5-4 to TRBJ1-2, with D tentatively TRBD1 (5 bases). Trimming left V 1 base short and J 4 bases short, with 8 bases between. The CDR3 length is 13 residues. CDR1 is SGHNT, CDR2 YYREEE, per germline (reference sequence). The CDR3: CASSLKGIYGYTF. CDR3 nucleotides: TGTGCCAGCAGCTTGAAGGGGATCTATGGCTACACCTTC.

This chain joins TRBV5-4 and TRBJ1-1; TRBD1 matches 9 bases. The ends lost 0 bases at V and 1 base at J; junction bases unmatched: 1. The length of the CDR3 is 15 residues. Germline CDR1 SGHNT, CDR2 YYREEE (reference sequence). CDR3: CASSLGQGENTEAFF. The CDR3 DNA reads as TGTGCCAGCAGCTTGGGACAGGGGGAGAACACTGAAGCTTTCTTT.

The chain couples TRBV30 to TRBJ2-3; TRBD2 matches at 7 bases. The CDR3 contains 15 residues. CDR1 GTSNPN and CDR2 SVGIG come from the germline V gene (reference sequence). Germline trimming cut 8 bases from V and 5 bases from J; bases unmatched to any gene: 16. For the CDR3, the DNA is TGTGCCCAAGAGCGGGAAGGTCTTATAGGAGATACGCAGTATTTT. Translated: CAQEREGLIGDTQYF. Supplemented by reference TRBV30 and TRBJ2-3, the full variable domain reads SQTIHQWPATLVQPVGSPLSLECTVEGTSNPNLYWYRQAAGRGLQLLFYSVGIGQISSEVPQNLSASRPQDRQFILSSKKLLLSDSGFYLCAQEREGLIGDTQYFGPGTRLTVL.

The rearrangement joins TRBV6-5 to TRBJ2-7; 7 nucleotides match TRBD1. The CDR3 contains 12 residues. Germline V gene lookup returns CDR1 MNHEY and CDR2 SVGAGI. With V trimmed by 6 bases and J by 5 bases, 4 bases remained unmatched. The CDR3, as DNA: TGTGCCAGCAGACAGGGGCACCACGAGCAGTACTTC. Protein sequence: CASRQGHHEQYF.

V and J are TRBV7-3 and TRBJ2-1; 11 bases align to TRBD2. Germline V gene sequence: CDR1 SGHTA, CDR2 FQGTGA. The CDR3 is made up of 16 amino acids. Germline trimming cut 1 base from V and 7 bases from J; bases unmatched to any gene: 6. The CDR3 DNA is TGTGCCAGCAGCTTAAGAGTAGCGGGGGGGAGGAATGAGCAGTTCTTC. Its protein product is CASSLRVAGGRNEQFF.

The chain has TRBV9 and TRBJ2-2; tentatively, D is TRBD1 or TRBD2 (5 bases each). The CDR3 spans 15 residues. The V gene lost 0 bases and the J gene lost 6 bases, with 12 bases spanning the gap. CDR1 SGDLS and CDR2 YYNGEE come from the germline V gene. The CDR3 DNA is TGTGCCAGCAGCGTAGAATTGTTGGGGGCCGGGGAGCTGTTTTTT. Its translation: CASSVELLGAGELFF.

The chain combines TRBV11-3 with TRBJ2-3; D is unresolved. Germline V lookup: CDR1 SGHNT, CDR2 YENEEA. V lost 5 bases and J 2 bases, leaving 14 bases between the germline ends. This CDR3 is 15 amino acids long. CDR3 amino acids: CASSPREANTDTQYF. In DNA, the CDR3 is TGTGCCAGCAGCCCACGAGAGGCAAACACAGATACGCAGTATTTT.

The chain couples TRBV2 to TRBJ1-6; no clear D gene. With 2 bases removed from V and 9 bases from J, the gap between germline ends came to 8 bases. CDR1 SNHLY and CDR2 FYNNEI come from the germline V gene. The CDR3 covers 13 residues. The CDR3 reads CASSENNPSPLHF. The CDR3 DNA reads TGTGCCAGCAGTGAAAACAATCCTTCACCCCTCCACTTT.

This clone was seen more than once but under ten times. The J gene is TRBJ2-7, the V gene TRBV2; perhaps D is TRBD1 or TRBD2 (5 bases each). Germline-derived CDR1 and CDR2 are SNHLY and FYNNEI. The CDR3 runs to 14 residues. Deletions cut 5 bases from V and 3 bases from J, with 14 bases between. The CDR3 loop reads CASSSLRGRYEQYF. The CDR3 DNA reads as TGTGCCAGCAGTTCCCTCCGGGGCCGCTACGAGCAGTACTTC.

The CDR3 loop reads CAISPGLAGYEQYF. CDR3 in DNA: TGTGCCATCAGTCCGGGACTAGCGGGCTACGAGCAGTACTTC. The rearrangement links TRBV10-3 to TRBJ2-7; the match to TRBD2 covers 12 bases. J gave up 3 bases and V 5 bases, and 2 bases lay outside the gene matches. The CDR3 runs to 14 residues. Germline CDR1 is ENHRY and CDR2 is SYGVKD.

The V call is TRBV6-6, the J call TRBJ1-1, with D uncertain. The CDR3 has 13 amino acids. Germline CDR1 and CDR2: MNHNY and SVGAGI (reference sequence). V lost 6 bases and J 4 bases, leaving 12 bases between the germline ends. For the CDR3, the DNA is TGTGCCAGCAGCGTCGTGGGTGGCACTGAAGCTTTCTTT. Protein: CASSVVGGTEAFF.

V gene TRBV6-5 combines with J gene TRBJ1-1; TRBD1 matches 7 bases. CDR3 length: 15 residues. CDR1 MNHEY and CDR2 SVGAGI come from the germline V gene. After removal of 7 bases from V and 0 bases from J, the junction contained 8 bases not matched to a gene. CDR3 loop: CASNPLGQLNTEAFF. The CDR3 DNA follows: TGTGCCAGCAACCCCCTGGGACAGTTGAACACTGAAGCTTTCTTT.

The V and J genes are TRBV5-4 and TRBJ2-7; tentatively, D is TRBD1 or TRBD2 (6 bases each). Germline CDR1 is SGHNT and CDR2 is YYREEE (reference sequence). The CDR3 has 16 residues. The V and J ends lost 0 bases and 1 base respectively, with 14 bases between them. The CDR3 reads CASSLGGRRGSYEQYF. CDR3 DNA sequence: TGTGCCAGCAGCTTGGGAGGGCGGAGGGGGTCCTACGAGCAGTACTTC.

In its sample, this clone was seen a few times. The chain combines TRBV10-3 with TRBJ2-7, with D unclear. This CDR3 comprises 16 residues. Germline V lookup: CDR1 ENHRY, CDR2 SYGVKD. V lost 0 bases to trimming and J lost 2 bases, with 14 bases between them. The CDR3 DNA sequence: TGTGCCATCAGTGAGTCGATTAACAGATTACCCTACGAGCAGTACTTC. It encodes CAISESINRLPYEQYF.

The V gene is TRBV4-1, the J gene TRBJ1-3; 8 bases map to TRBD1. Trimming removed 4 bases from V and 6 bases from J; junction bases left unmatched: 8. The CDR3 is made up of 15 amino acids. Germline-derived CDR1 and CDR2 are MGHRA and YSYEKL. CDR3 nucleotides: TGCGCCAGCAGCCTTCGGACAGGGATAGAAAACACCATATATTTT. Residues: CASSLRTGIENTIYF.

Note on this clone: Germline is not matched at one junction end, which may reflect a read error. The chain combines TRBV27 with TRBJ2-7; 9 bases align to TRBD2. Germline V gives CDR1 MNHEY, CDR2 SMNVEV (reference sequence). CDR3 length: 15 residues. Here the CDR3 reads CASSLSGVAGDEQYF. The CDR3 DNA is TGTGCCAGCAGTCTATCCGGGGTAGCGGGAGACGAGCAGTACTTC.

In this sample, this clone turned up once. CDR3 sequence reads: CASRPTGAAGYTF. Here the CDR3 DNA reads TGTGCCAGCAGACCGACAGGGGCGGCTGGCTACACCTTC. V usage is TRBV27 and J usage is TRBJ1-2; 8 nucleotides align to TRBD1. The J segment lost 7 bases and the V segment lost 6 bases, leaving 7 bases of the junction unmatched. The CDR3 runs 13 residues. Germline V gene lookup returns CDR1 MNHEY and CDR2 SMNVEV (reference sequence).

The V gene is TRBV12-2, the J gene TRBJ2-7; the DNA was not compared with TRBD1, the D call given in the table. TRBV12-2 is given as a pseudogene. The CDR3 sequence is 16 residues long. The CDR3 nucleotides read TGTGCAAGTCGCTTTGGACAGGGTGAGAGAACCCTATCACCGTACTTC. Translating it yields CASRFGQGERTLSPYF.

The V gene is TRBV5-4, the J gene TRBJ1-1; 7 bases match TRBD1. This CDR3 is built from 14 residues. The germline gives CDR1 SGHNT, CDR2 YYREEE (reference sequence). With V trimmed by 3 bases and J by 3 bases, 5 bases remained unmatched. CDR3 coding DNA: TGTGCCAGCAGCTCCCAGGGGGTTGACACTGAAGCTTTCTTT. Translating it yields CASSSQGVDTEAFF.

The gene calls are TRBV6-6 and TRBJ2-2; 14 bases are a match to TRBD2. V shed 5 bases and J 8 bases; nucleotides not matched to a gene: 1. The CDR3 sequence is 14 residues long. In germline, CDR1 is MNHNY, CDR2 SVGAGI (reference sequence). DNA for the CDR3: TGTGCCAGCAGTGGACTAGCGGGGGGTGGGGAGCTGTTTTTT. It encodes CASSGLAGGGELFF.

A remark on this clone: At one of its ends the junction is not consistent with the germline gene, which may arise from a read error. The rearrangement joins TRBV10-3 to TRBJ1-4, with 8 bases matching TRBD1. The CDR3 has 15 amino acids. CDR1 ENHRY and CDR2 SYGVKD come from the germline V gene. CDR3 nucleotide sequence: TGTGCCACCAGTGAGTCGACAGGGGATAATGAAAAACTGTTTTTT. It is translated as CATSESTGDNEKLFF.

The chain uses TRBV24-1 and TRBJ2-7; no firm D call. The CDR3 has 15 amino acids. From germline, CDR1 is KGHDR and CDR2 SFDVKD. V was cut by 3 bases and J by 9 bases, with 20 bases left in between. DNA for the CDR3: TGTGCCACCAGTGATCGGTCGTTTGACTCCATGGGGCAGTACTTC. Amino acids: CATSDRSFDSMGQYF.

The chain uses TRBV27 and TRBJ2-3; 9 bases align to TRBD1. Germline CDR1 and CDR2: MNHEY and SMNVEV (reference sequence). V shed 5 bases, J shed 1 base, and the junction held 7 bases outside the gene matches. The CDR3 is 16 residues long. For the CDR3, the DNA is TGTGCCAGCAGTCCCTACAGGGGGCTGGGCACAGATACGCAGTATTTT. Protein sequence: CASSPYRGLGTDTQYF.